The entry that follows covers one T cell receptor beta chain sequence. The sample belongs to a study of T cell changes during pregnancy in multiple sclerosis. The germline CDR1 and CDR2 sequences are LGHNA and YSLEER. The CDR3 totals 15 residues. V dropped 0 bases and J dropped 0 bases, with 8 bases sitting between them. Profiled with immunoSEQ multiplex PCR; TCRdb holds only in-frame clones, not every one. This sample has about 27,000 clones, with about nine tenths found just once. The chain is built from TRBV4-3 and TRBJ1-2; D is possibly TRBD1 (5 bases). Sequencing was performed on CD8+ T cells from peripheral blood mononuclear cells, taken in the first trimester of pregnancy. The receptor's source is a female donor in good health, enrolled as a control in a pregnancy study. The CDR3 DNA sequence: TGCGCCAGCAGCCAAGACAGGGTTCCTAACTATGGCTACACCTTC. This translates into CASSQDRVPNYGYTF.